This is a list of T cell receptor beta chains from one sample in a study of control samples from healthy donors and cancer patients. Clones were read by immunoSEQ multiplex PCR, and TCRdb kept only the in-frame ones, dropping some. The profile shows 40,000 to 55,000 clones, 85% to 95% of them singletons. Sequencing used PBMCs. The receptor source for this set is a woman between 45 and 65 years old with head and neck cancer. Each CDR3 is given with its conserved first and last residue. D genes are given only for firm matches. Clone size appears in some rows only: once, few, many, or a class for an expanded clone.

d_gene: -
j_gene: TRBJ2-7
v_gene: TRBV7-8
abundance: few
CDR3nt: TGTGCCAGCAGCCCTAGCTCCTACGAGCAGTACTTC
CDR3aa: CASSPSSYEQYF

d_gene: -
j_gene: TRBJ2-3
v_gene: TRBV24-1
abundance: -
CDR3nt: TGTGCCACCAGTGATTCCTTCACGGAGGGGAGTACGCAGTATTTT
CDR3aa: CATSDSFTEGSTQYF

d_gene: TRBD1
j_gene: TRBJ1-5
v_gene: TRBV28
abundance: -
CDR3nt: TGTGCCAGCAGTATACAGGGGACTGAGCCCCAGCATTTT
CDR3aa: CASSIQGTEPQHF

d_gene: TRBD1
j_gene: TRBJ1-6
v_gene: TRBV3-1/TRBV3-2
abundance: -
CDR3nt: TGTGCCAGCAGCCAAGGACAGGGAGGTAATTCACCCCTCCACTTT
CDR3aa: CASSQGQGGNSPLHF

d_gene: TRBD2
j_gene: TRBJ2-1
v_gene: TRBV19
abundance: -
CDR3nt: TGTGCCAGTAGTTCACTAGCGGGGGGTGGGAATGAGCAGTTCTTC
CDR3aa: CASSSLAGGGNEQFF

d_gene: -
j_gene: TRBJ2-1
v_gene: TRBV7-3
abundance: once
CDR3nt: TGTGCCAGCAGCCTCGGGGAGGGGGGCAATGAGCAGTTCTTC
CDR3aa: CASSLGEGGNEQFF

d_gene: TRBD1
j_gene: TRBJ2-3
v_gene: TRBV25-1
abundance: -
CDR3nt: TGTGCCAGCAGTGACCCCCCGGACAGGGCGGTTGCAGATACGCAGTATTTT
CDR3aa: CASSDPPDRAVADTQYF

d_gene: -
j_gene: TRBJ1-1
v_gene: TRBV2
abundance: -
CDR3nt: TGTGCCAGCAGTGAGACAGCGAACACTGAAGCTTTCTTT
CDR3aa: CASSETANTEAFF

d_gene: TRBD1
j_gene: TRBJ1-2
v_gene: TRBV14
abundance: -
CDR3nt: TGTGCCAGCAGCGAGAACTCCGGGACAGGGTTCTATGGCTACACCTTC
CDR3aa: CASSENSGTGFYGYTF

d_gene: -
j_gene: TRBJ1-3
v_gene: TRBV15
abundance: few
CDR3nt: TGTGCCACCAGCAGCGGGACATCTGGAAACACCATATATTTT
CDR3aa: CATSSGTSGNTIYF

d_gene: -
j_gene: TRBJ1-1
v_gene: TRBV10-3
abundance: once
CDR3nt: TGTGCCATCAGTGACAAAGGGGGGAACACTGAAGCTTTCTTT
CDR3aa: CAISDKGGNTEAFF

d_gene: TRBD1
j_gene: TRBJ2-2
v_gene: TRBV7-9
abundance: -
CDR3nt: TGTGCCAGCAGCAGACAGGGGACGAACACCGGGGAGCTGTTTTTT
CDR3aa: CASSRQGTNTGELFF

d_gene: TRBD1
j_gene: TRBJ1-2
v_gene: TRBV7-2
abundance: -
CDR3nt: TGTGCCAGCAGCTTAGAGACAGGGAGGCCCTATGGCTACACCTTC
CDR3aa: CASSLETGRPYGYTF

d_gene: -
j_gene: TRBJ1-2
v_gene: TRBV2
abundance: -
CDR3nt: TGTGCCAGCAGTGGGGCAGGAGCTAACTATGGCTACACCTTC
CDR3aa: CASSGAGANYGYTF

d_gene: -
j_gene: TRBJ2-1
v_gene: TRBV6-5
abundance: -
CDR3nt: TGTGCCAGCAGTTACGGCGGTTCGGCTGGGAATGAGCAGTTCTTC
CDR3aa: CASSYGGSAGNEQFF

d_gene: -
j_gene: TRBJ1-4
v_gene: TRBV30
abundance: -
CDR3nt: TGTGCCTGGCGGGCGGAGGAGGGCGAAAAACTGTTTTTT
CDR3aa: CAWRAEEGEKLFF

d_gene: -
j_gene: TRBJ2-1
v_gene: TRBV6-4
abundance: -
CDR3nt: TGTGCCAGCAGTGACTCGGGGTACAATGAGCAGTTCTTC
CDR3aa: CASSDSGYNEQFF

d_gene: -
j_gene: TRBJ1-5
v_gene: TRBV2
abundance: -
CDR3nt: TGTGCCAGCAGTGAAGCTATGCGCAATCAGCCCCAGCATTTT
CDR3aa: CASSEAMRNQPQHF

d_gene: -
j_gene: TRBJ2-7
v_gene: TRBV12-5
abundance: -
CDR3nt: TGTGCTAGTGGTTTGGGTCCGGGCTACGAGCAGTACTTC
CDR3aa: CASGLGPGYEQYF

d_gene: TRBD1
j_gene: TRBJ2-7
v_gene: TRBV5-1
abundance: -
CDR3nt: TGCGCCAGCAGCCCGCTAGGACAGGGGTCTATTGTAGGTGAGCAGTACTTC
CDR3aa: CASSPLGQGSIVGEQYF

d_gene: TRBD2
j_gene: TRBJ2-7
v_gene: TRBV7-9
abundance: -
CDR3nt: TGTGCCAGCAGCTGGGAGACTAGCGGGGGTTCCTACGAGCAGTACTTC
CDR3aa: CASSWETSGGSYEQYF

d_gene: -
j_gene: TRBJ2-7
v_gene: TRBV11-2
abundance: -
CDR3nt: TGTGCCAGCAGCTTAGACAGGGTGGGCGAGCAGTACTTC
CDR3aa: CASSLDRVGEQYF